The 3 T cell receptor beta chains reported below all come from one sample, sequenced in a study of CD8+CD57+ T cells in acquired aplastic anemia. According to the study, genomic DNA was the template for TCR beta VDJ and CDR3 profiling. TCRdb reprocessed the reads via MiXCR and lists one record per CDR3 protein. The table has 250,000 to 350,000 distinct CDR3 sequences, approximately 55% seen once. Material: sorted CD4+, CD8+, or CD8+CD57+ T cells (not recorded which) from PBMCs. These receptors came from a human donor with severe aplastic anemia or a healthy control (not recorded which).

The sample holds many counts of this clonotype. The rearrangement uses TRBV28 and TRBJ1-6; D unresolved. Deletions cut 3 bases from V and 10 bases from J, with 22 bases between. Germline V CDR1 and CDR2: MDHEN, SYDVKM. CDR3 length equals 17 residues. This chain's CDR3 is CASSFPRFTSKGSPLHF. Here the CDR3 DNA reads TGTGCCAGCAGTTTCCCCCGTTTCACGAGTAAAGGGTCACCCCTCCACTTT.

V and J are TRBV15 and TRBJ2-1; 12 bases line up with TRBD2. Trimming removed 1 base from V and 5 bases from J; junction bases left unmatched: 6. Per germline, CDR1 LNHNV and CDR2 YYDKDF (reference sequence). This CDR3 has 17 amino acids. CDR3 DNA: TGTGCCACCAGCAGAGGGTGGACTAGCGGGACCGACAATGAGCAGTTCTTC. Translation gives CATSRGWTSGTDNEQFF. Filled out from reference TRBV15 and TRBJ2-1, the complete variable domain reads DAMVIQNPRYQVTQFGKPVTLSCSQTLNHNVMYWYQQKSSQAPKLLFHYYDKDFNNEADTPDNFQSRRPNTSFCFLDIRSPGLGDTAMYLCATSRGWTSGTDNEQFFGPGTRLTVL.

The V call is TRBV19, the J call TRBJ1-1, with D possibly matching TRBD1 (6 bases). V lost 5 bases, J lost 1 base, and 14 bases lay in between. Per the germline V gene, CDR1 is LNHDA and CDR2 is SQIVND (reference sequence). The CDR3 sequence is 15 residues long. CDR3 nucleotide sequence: TGTGCCAGTAGTGGTGGGGGGGCAGCGAACACTGAAGCTTTCTTT. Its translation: CASSGGGAANTEAFF.